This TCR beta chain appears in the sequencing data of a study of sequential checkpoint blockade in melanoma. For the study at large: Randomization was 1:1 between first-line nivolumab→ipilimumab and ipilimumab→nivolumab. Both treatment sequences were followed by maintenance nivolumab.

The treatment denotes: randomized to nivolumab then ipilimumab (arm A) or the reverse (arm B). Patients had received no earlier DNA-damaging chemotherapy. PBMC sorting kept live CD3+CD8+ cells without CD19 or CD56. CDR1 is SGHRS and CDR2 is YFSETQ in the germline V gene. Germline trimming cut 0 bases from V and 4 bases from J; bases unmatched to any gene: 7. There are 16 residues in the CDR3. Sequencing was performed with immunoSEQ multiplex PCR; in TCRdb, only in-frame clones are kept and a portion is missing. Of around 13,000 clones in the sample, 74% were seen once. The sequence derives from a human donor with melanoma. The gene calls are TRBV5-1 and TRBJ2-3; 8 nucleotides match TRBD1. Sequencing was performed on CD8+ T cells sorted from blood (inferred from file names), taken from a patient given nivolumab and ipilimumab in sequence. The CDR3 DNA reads TGCGCCAGCAGCTTGGGGGACAGGTCGCCGGCAGATACGCAGTATTTT. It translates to CASSLGDRSPADTQYF.